The 17 T cell receptor beta chains given below trace back to one sample, sequenced in a study of vaccination effects on CD4 cells after COVID-19. Only in-frame clones appear in the TCRdb table, and some are missing; sequencing was by immunoSEQ multiplex PCR. The profile covers approximately 78,000 clones, with 80% to 85% appearing a single time and approximately 1.2% taken by the ten largest. ViraFEST used viral peptide pools to expand antigen-specific CD4+ T cells before sequencing. Isolating CD4+ T cells followed 9 to 10 days of culture. Each participant was administered two doses of either the BNT162b2 or the mRNA-1273 vaccine. Their antigens remain unidentified. The source material was CD4+ T cells from PBMCs cultured with HCoV-229E spike peptides, sampled after COVID-19 vaccination. These receptors were collected from a human donor who received a COVID-19 vaccine.

This chain connects TRBV4-3 to TRBJ1-1; TRBD1 aligns across 7 bases. V trimming: 7 bases; J trimming: 5 bases; junction bases outside the gene matches: 13. The CDR3 contains 15 residues. CDR1 LGHNA and CDR2 YSLEER come from the germline V gene. The CDR3: CASTKPGAGGTEAFF. CDR3 coding DNA: TGCGCCAGCACCAAACCCGGGGCAGGGGGAACTGAAGCTTTCTTT.

A single count supports this clone. This chain uses TRBV25-1 with TRBJ2-4; D unresolved. CDR3 length: 10 amino acids. CDR1 is MGHDK, CDR2 SYGVNS, per germline. Between the trimmed V and J ends, which lost 4 bases and 6 bases, there was a span of 1 base. The CDR3 spells CASSGNIQYF. The CDR3 DNA reads as TGTGCCAGCAGTGGAAACATTCAGTACTTC.

The chain is built from TRBV25-1 and TRBJ2-2; TRBD1 matches at 9 bases. Germline V gene lookup returns CDR1 MGHDK and CDR2 SYGVNS. This CDR3 is built from 15 residues. Trimming at V came to 5 bases and at J to 5 bases, leaving 6 bases not matched to a gene. The CDR3 region is CASSRRDRETGELFF. As DNA, the CDR3 is TGTGCCAGCAGTCGACGGGACAGGGAGACCGGGGAGCTGTTTTTT.

The chain combines TRBV7-3 with TRBJ1-1, with unresolved D. V gave up 2 bases and J gave up 10 bases, with 14 bases separating them. The V gene's germline CDR1 is SGHTA and CDR2 FQGTGA. CDR3 length equals 13 residues. The CDR3 DNA reads as TGTGCCAGCAGCTTATTCCGGGCCGAAGGAGCTTTCTTT. Amino acids: CASSLFRAEGAFF.

The CDR3 DNA sequence: TGTGCCAGCTCACCACCCACAGGGGGAAGGTTAGGTACGCAGTATTTT. Amino acids: CASSPPTGGRLGTQYF. This rearrangement joins TRBV18 to TRBJ2-3, with TRBD1 matching over 8 bases. Germline CDR1 reads KGHSH; CDR2 reads LQKENI. The ends lost 0 bases at V and 8 bases at J; junction bases unmatched: 10. CDR3 length: 16 amino acids.

This chain joins TRBV18 and TRBJ2-1, with 10 bases identical to TRBD2. J gave up 1 base and V 6 bases, and 6 bases lay outside the gene matches. In germline, CDR1 is KGHSH, CDR2 LQKENI. The CDR3 sequence is 16 residues long. This CDR3 reads CASSQDSGGSYNEQFF. CDR3 in DNA: TGTGCCAGCTCCCAAGATAGCGGGGGGTCCTACAATGAGCAGTTCTTC.

V and J are TRBV5-1 and TRBJ1-1; D not certain. The CDR3 length is 15 residues. Germline V gene data show CDR1 as SGHRS and CDR2 as YFSETQ. The ends were cut back, 1 base at V and 0 bases at J, with 10 bases in the middle. DNA of the CDR3: TGCGCCAGCAGCTTGTCGAGCTTTATGAACACTGAAGCTTTCTTT. Translated, it gives CASSLSSFMNTEAFF.

V and J are TRBV11-1 and TRBJ2-5, with 7 bases matching TRBD1. Per the germline V gene, CDR1 is SGHAT and CDR2 is FQDESV (reference sequence). There are 13 residues in the CDR3. V lost 7 bases and J lost 5; bases outside the gene matches: 7. DNA for the CDR3: TGTGCCAGCACCGCGGACAGGCGGGAGACCCAGTACTTC. It is translated as CASTADRRETQYF.

The chain carries TRBV2 and TRBJ2-3, with 8 positions matching TRBD2. Germline V CDR1 and CDR2: SNHLY, FYNNEI. This CDR3 spans 15 amino acids. Trimming at V came to 5 bases and at J to 0 bases, leaving 4 bases not matched to a gene. The CDR3 loop is CASSPQRGSTDTQYF. CDR3 DNA: TGTGCCAGCAGTCCTCAGCGGGGGAGCACAGATACGCAGTATTTT.

The rearrangement links TRBV2 to TRBJ2-7; a weak D match, TRBD2 (6 bases). This CDR3 has 14 amino acids. From germline, CDR1 is SNHLY and CDR2 FYNNEI. Trimming pared 7 bases from V and 2 bases from J, leaving 15 bases between. The CDR3 DNA sequence: TGTGCCAGCACCCGGGGACTTGATGCCTACGAGCAGTACGTC. This sequence encodes CASTRGLDAYEQYV.

This chain uses TRBV28 with TRBJ2-3, with 8 bases matching TRBD2. The ends lost 2 bases at V and 2 bases at J; junction bases unmatched: 6. The length of the CDR3 is 16 residues. Germline V gives CDR1 MDHEN, CDR2 SYDVKM. The CDR3 sequence: CASSLASGGDTDTQYF. The CDR3 DNA reads as TGTGCCAGCAGTTTAGCATCGGGGGGGGACACAGATACGCAGTATTTT.

This clone was counted once. The genes are TRBV9 and TRBJ1-4; no clear D. The V gene's germline CDR1 is SGDLS and CDR2 YYNGEE. The CDR3 is 16 residues long. Trimming left V 4 bases short and J 8 bases short, with 21 bases between. The CDR3 coding sequence is TGTGCCAGCAGCCCTTTTGGGCGGGGAGGGTACGAAAAACTGTTTTTT. This translates into CASSPFGRGGYEKLFF.

The chain has TRBV18 and TRBJ2-1; D may be TRBD1 (6 bases). The CDR3 is 14 residues long. Per the germline V gene, CDR1 is KGHSH and CDR2 is LQKENI. V was trimmed by 5 bases and J by 3 bases, leaving 11 bases between them. The CDR3 DNA reads TGTGCCAGCTCAATAAGACAGGACTACAATGAGCAGTTCTTC. Residues: CASSIRQDYNEQFF.

The genes are TRBV3-1 (or the pseudogene TRBV3-2) and TRBJ2-1; TRBD2 matches at 7 bases. The germline V gene encodes CDR1 LGHDT and CDR2 YNNKEL (reference sequence). The CDR3 covers 18 residues. V was pared by 1 base and J by 0 bases, with 9 bases of the junction left unmatched. For the CDR3, the DNA is TGTGCCAGCAGCCAAGTTGTCGGCGGGGGAGGCTCCTACAATGAGCAGTTCTTC. It codes for CASSQVVGGGGSYNEQFF.

V and J are TRBV2 and TRBJ2-1; D gene uncertain. The CDR3 sequence is 12 residues long. V lost 4 bases and J lost 5, with 6 bases in between. Germline V gene sequence: CDR1 SNHLY, CDR2 FYNNEI. As DNA, the CDR3 is TGTGCCAGCAGTGTCCCCAACAATGAGCAGTTCTTC. Its protein is CASSVPNNEQFF. The variable domain in full, completed from reference TRBV2 and TRBJ2-1, reads EPEVTQTPSHQVTQMGQEVILRCVPISNHLYFYWYRQILGQKVEFLVSFYNNEISEKSEIFDDQFSVERPDGSNFTLKIRSTKLEDSAMYFCASSVPNNEQFFGPGTRLTVL.

The chain links TRBV7-8 to TRBJ2-1; 9 positions match TRBD2. The CDR3 spans 17 residues. Germline V lookup: CDR1 SGHVS, CDR2 FQNEAQ. The J segment lost 5 bases and the V segment lost 4 bases, leaving 12 bases of the junction unmatched. This CDR3 reads CASSSASGGGANNEQFF. The CDR3, as DNA: TGTGCCAGCAGCTCCGCATCGGGCGGGGGGGCCAACAATGAGCAGTTCTTC.

This clone was recorded a few times. The chain is built from TRBV2 and TRBJ1-1; 9 nucleotides align to TRBD1. The V segment lost 5 bases and the J segment 5 bases; nucleotides outside the gene matches: 6. CDR3 length: 14 residues. Germline CDR1 SNHLY, CDR2 FYNNEI. CDR3 sequence reads: CASSHGTGNTEAFF. CDR3 DNA: TGTGCCAGCAGTCACGGGACAGGGAATACTGAAGCTTTCTTT.